These T cell receptor beta chains were read from a single sample in a study of blood T cell repertoires in COVID-19. TCRdb's table, derived via immunoSEQ multiplex PCR, lists solely in-frame clones and lacks some. Of 140,000 to 150,000 clones in the sample, 85% to 90% were seen once. Sequences were obtained from peripheral blood. The receptors were sampled from a woman aged 60-70 years with active COVID-19. CDR3s include the opening cysteine and the closing phenylalanine or tryptophan. A D gene is named only where the DNA matches it firmly. Clone size is not always given. Where it is, it says once, few, many or a class for expanded clones.

j_call | clone_size | v_call | d_call | cdr3_nt | cdr3_aa
TRBJ2-6 | NA | TRBV6-5 | NA | TGTGCCAGCATCTTCGGTCCTGGGGCCAACGTCCTGACTTTC | CASIFGPGANVLTF
TRBJ2-1 | NA | TRBV7-3 | TRBD1 | TGTGCCAGCAGCTTAGTGGGACAGGCGATCAGCTCCTACAATGAGCAGTTCTTC | CASSLVGQAISSYNEQFF
TRBJ1-1 | once | TRBV6-6 | NA | TGTGCCAATGCGCGAGAGGACACTGAAGCTTTCTTT | CANAREDTEAFF
TRBJ2-1 | few | TRBV19 | NA | TGTGCCAGTATAAGTAGTCTTTACAATGAGCAGTTCTTC | CASISSLYNEQFF
TRBJ2-1 | NA | TRBV5-4 | TRBD2 | TGTGCCAGCAGCTTGGCGGGAGGCAATGAGCAGTTCTTC | CASSLAGGNEQFF
TRBJ2-2 | NA | TRBV2 | NA | TGTGCCAGCAGGAGGACTCCTACGAACACCGGGGAGCTGTTTTTT | CASRRTPTNTGELFF
TRBJ1-1 | NA | TRBV28 | TRBD1 | TGTGCCAGCAGGGGGACAGGGCTGTACACTGAAGCTTTCTTT | CASRGTGLYTEAFF
TRBJ1-4 | once | TRBV6-5 | TRBD1 | TGTGCCAGCAGTCCGCGACAGGGATTTAATGAAAAACTGTTTTTT | CASSPRQGFNEKLFF
TRBJ1-4 | NA | TRBV4-1 | TRBD1 | TGCGCCAGCAGCCTTCCTCCGACAGGGCCTAATGAAAAACTGTTTTTT | CASSLPPTGPNEKLFF
TRBJ2-7 | NA | TRBV5-5 | NA | TGTGCCAGCAGCTGGGGGGATTGGGGCACCTACGAGCAGTACTTC | CASSWGDWGTYEQYF
TRBJ2-3 | NA | TRBV7-9 | NA | TGTGCCAGCAGCTTACCCCAGGGTGGGCTCACAGATACGCAGTATTTT | CASSLPQGGLTDTQYF
TRBJ1-5 | NA | TRBV24-1 | NA | TGTGCCACCAGTGATCTTAGAGATCAGCCCCAGCATTTT | CATSDLRDQPQHF
TRBJ1-6 | NA | TRBV11-2 | TRBD1 | TGTGCCAGCAGCCCCCCTGGGACAGTTTTTGATTCACCCCTCCACTTT | CASSPPGTVFDSPLHF
TRBJ2-7 | once | TRBV3-1/TRBV3-2 | TRBD2 | TGTGCCAGTAGTAGCGGGCGCTACTTC | CASSSGRYF
TRBJ2-2 | NA | TRBV9 | NA | TGTGCCAGCAGCATAGACGGCGGGGAGCTGTTTTTT | CASSIDGGELFF
TRBJ2-4 | NA | TRBV4-3 | TRBD1 | TGCGCCAGCAGCTATTCGACAGGGAAGACCAAAAACATTCAGTACTTC | CASSYSTGKTKNIQYF
TRBJ1-5 | once | TRBV6-1 | TRBD1 | TGTGCCAGCAGTGAATGGGACAGGGTCTACAATCAGCCCCAGCATTTT | CASSEWDRVYNQPQHF
TRBJ2-3 | NA | TRBV7-2 | NA | TGTGCCAGCAGCCTATTAACAGGGAAAAGCACAGATACGCAGTATTTT | CASSLLTGKSTDTQYF
TRBJ1-1 | NA | TRBV12-3/TRBV12-4 | NA | TGTGCCAGCAGTGAACAGGGTACTGAAGCTTTCTTT | CASSEQGTEAFF
TRBJ2-3 | NA | TRBV28 | NA | TGTGCCAGCAGAAGGCCAGGCCCTTCCTTAAGCACAGATACGCAGTATTTT | CASRRPGPSLSTDTQYF
TRBJ2-2 | once | TRBV15 | TRBD1 | TGTGCCACCAGCGTTGTGACAGGGGCCCCCACCGGGGAGCTGTTTTTT | CATSVVTGAPTGELFF
TRBJ2-7 | few | TRBV5-1 | TRBD1 | TGCGCCAGCAGCTTGTTTTTCAGGGGACAGGGGGGCTACGAGCAGTACTTC | CASSLFFRGQGGYEQYF
TRBJ2-3 | NA | TRBV7-3 | TRBD2 | TGTGCCAGCAGCTTAAGGGCCGGCGGGAGTACAGATACGCAGTATTTT | CASSLRAGGSTDTQYF
TRBJ1-1 | NA | TRBV5-5 | NA | TGTGCCAGCCGGAGGGCGGCGAACACTGAAGCTTTCTTT | CASRRAANTEAFF
TRBJ2-3 | once | TRBV23-1 | NA | TGCGCCAGCAGTCAATCTTTTCTTGGACAGACCTTCACAGATACGCAGTATTTT | CASSQSFLGQTFTDTQYF
TRBJ2-1 | NA | TRBV7-2 | TRBD1 | TGTGCCAGCAGACCATCAGTGGACAGGCCTAAGTTCTTC | CASRPSVDRPKFF
TRBJ2-7 | NA | TRBV7-8 | TRBD1 | TGTGCCAGCAGAATCCGGACAGGGAATCACGAGCAGTACTTC | CASRIRTGNHEQYF
TRBJ2-3 | NA | TRBV4-3 | NA | TGCGCCAGCAGCCAAGAACGAGGGAGGGATACGCAGTATTTT | CASSQERGRDTQYF
TRBJ2-5 | NA | TRBV9 | TRBD2 | TGTGCCAGCAGCGTAGTTCCAGCGGGAGGGCGGGAGACCCAGTACTTC | CASSVVPAGGRETQYF
TRBJ2-7 | NA | TRBV6-1 | NA | TGTGCCAGCAGTGAGCCGGGACACCGGTTTTACGAGCAGTACTTC | CASSEPGHRFYEQYF
TRBJ2-7 | NA | TRBV7-2 | TRBD2 | TGTGCCAGCAGCTTATCTCCGACTAGCGGGAGATCCTACGAGCAGTACTTC | CASSLSPTSGRSYEQYF
TRBJ2-7 | NA | TRBV18 | NA | TGTGCCAGCATGCCACCGGGTATCTACGAGCAGTACTTC | CASMPPGIYEQYF
TRBJ2-7 | NA | TRBV5-1 | TRBD1 | TGCGCCAGCAGCCTTGTGCGCTCCGGGACAGGAGTCTACGAGCAGTACTTC | CASSLVRSGTGVYEQYF
TRBJ2-3 | once | TRBV5-1 | TRBD1 | TGCGCCAGCAGCTTGAGCACCGGACAGGGTAGGGCAGATACGCAGTATTTT | CASSLSTGQGRADTQYF
TRBJ2-7 | NA | TRBV7-9 | NA | TGTGCCAGCAGCTTAGGGCCAGGGCACGAGCAGTACTTC | CASSLGPGHEQYF
TRBJ2-7 | NA | TRBV7-3 | TRBD1 | TGTGCCAGCAGCTTACAACCCCCGGGACAGGGAAACTACGAGCAGTACTTC | CASSLQPPGQGNYEQYF
TRBJ2-3 | NA | TRBV5-1 | NA | TGCGCCAGCAGCTGGCGGGGAGACGGCACAGATACGCAGTATTTT | CASSWRGDGTDTQYF
TRBJ2-7 | NA | TRBV10-3 | NA | TGTGCCATCAGTGAGTCGACGTCAGGCAGGGGCCGATGGACCTACGAGCAGTACTTC | CAISESTSGRGRWTYEQYF
TRBJ1-1 | NA | TRBV12-3/TRBV12-4 | NA | TGTGCCAGCAGTTTACTCGCTGAAGCTTTCTTT | CASSLLAEAFF